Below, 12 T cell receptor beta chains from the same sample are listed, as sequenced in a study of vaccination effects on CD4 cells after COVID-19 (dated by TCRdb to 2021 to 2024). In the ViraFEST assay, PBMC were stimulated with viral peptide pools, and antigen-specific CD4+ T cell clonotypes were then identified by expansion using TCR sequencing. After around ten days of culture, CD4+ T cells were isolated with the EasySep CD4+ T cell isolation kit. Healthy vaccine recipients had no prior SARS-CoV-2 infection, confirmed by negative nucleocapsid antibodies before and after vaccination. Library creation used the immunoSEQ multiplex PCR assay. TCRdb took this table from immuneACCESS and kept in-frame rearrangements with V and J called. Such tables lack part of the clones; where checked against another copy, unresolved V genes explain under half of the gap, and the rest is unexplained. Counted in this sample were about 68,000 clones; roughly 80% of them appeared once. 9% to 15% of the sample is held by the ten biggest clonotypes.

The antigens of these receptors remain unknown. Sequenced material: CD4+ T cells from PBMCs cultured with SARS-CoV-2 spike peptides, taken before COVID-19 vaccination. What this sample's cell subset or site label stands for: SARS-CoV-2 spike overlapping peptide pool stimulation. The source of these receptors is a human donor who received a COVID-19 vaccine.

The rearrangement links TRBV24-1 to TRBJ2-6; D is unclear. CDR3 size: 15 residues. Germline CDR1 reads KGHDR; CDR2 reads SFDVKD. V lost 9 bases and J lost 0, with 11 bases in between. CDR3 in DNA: TGTGCCACCTCTAGTACAGCCTCTGGGGCCAACGTCCTGACTTTC. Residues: CATSSTASGANVLTF.

The CDR3 coding sequence is TGTGCCTGGAGCCGAGGGGGGGGTGAAAAACTGTTTTTT. This sequence encodes CAWSRGGGEKLFF. V gene TRBV30 combines with J gene TRBJ1-4; possible D gene TRBD1, 6 bases. Germline CDR1 reads GTSNPN; CDR2 reads SVGIG (reference sequence). The CDR3 loop spans 13 amino acids. The ends were cut back, 3 bases at V and 7 bases at J, with 12 bases in the middle.

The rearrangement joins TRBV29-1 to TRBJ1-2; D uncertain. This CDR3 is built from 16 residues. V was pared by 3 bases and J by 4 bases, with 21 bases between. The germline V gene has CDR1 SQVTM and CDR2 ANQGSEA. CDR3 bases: TGCAGCGTTGATGACGTCCGGACCCGTTCTGGCTATGGCTACACCTTC. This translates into CSVDDVRTRSGYGYTF.

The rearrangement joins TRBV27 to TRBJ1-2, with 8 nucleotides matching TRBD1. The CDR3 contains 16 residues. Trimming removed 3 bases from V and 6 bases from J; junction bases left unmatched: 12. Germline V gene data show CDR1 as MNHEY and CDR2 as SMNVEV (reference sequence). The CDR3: CASSFARTGNTNGYTF. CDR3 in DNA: TGTGCCAGCAGTTTCGCGCGGACAGGGAACACTAATGGCTACACCTTC.

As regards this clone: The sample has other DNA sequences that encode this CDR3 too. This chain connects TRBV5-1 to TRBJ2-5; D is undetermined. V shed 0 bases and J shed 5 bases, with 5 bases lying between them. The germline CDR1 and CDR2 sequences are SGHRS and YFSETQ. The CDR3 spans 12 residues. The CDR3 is CASSLDLETQYF. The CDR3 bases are TGCGCCAGCAGCTTGGATCTCGAGACCCAGTACTTC. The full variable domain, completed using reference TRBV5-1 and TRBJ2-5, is KAGVTQTPRYLIKTRGQQVTLSCSPISGHRSVSWYQQTPGQGLQFLFEYFSETQRNKGNFPGRFSGRQFSNSRSEMNVSTLELGDSALYLCASSLDLETQYFGPGTRLLVL.

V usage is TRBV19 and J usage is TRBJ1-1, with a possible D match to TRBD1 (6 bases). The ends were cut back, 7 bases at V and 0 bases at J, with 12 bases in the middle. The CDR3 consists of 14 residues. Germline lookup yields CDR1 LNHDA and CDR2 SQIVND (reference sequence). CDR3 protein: CASKDSPMNTEAFF. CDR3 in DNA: TGTGCCAGTAAGGACAGTCCCATGAACACTGAAGCTTTCTTT.

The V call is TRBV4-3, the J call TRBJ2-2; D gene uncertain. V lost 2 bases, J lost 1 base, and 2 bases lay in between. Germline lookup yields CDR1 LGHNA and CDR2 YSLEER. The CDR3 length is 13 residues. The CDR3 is CASSQLNTGELFF. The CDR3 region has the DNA TGCGCCAGCAGCCAACTGAACACCGGGGAGCTGTTTTTT.

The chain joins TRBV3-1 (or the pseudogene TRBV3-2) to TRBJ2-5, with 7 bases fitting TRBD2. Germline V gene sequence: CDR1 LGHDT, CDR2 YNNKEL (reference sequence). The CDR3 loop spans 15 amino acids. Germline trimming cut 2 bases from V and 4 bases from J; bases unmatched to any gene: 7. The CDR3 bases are TGTGCCAGCAGCCAATGGGACCCGGGGGGAGAGACCCAGTACTTC. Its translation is CASSQWDPGGETQYF.

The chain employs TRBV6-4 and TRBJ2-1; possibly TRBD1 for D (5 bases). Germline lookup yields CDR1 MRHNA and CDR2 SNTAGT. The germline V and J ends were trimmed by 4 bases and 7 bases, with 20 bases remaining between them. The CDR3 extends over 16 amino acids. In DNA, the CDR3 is TGTGCCAGCAGTGCCTTATCAGGGTGGAGTACGAATGAGCAGTTCTTC. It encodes CASSALSGWSTNEQFF.

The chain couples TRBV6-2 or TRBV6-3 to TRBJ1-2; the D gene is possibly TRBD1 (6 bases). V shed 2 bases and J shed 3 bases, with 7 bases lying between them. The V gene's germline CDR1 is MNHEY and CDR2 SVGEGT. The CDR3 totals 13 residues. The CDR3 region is CASSYAGDYGYTF. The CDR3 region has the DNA TGTGCCAGCAGTTACGCAGGGGACTATGGCTACACCTTC.

The CDR3 DNA reads TGTGCCAGCAGTTTAACGACAGTCTCAGGTGGTGGCTACACCTTC. It codes for CASSLTTVSGGGYTF. The V and J genes are TRBV28 and TRBJ1-2; D perhaps matches TRBD1 (5 bases). This CDR3 region has 15 residues. V was pared by 2 bases and J by 7 bases, with 17 bases between. CDR1 is MDHEN and CDR2 is SYDVKM in the germline V gene.

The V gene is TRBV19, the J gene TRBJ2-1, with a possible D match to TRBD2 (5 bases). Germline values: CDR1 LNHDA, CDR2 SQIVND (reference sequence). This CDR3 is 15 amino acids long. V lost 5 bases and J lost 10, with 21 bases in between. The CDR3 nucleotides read TGTGCCAGTAGTCTCCACCGGGATCCGAAGAACGAGCAGTTCTTC. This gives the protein CASSLHRDPKNEQFF.